Listed below are T cell receptor beta chains from one sample, sequenced in a study of cytomegalovirus exposure and HLA in healthy donors. Method: immunoSEQ multiplex PCR; TCRdb's copy keeps in-frame clones and lacks some. The sample consists of 90,000 to 120,000 clones, about 74% of them appearing once. Sequencing was performed on PBMCs. The source of these receptors is a woman aged 40 to 50 in good health and CMV-seropositive. CDR3s include the opening cysteine and the closing phenylalanine or tryptophan. A D gene is named only where the DNA matches it firmly. Clone size is shown for a subset of rows, as once, few, many or a class of expanded clone.

d_call j_call v_call clone_size cdr3_nt cdr3_aa
TRBD1 TRBJ2-2 TRBV30 NA TGTGCCTGGACTACAGGGGGGACCGGGGAGCTGTTTTTT CAWTTGGTGELFF
NA TRBJ1-2 TRBV30 NA TGTGCCTCCACTACAGGATATGGCTACACCTTC CASTTGYGYTF
TRBD2 TRBJ2-1 TRBV7-2 NA TGTGCCAGCAGCCGGTCCGGGGGGGCCCCTGAGCAGTTCTTC CASSRSGGAPEQFF
NA TRBJ2-6 TRBV30 NA TGTGCCTGGAGTGAAAAGGAGGGGCTCCCTGGGGCCAACGTCCTGACTTTC CAWSEKEGLPGANVLTF
NA TRBJ2-1 TRBV6-5 NA TGTGCCAGCAGTTCCCCGTACAATGAGCAGTTCTTC CASSSPYNEQFF
TRBD1 TRBJ1-6 TRBV27 NA TGTGCCAGCATGGCGGGGACAGCTAATTCACCCCTCCACTTT CASMAGTANSPLHF
TRBD2 TRBJ2-2 TRBV5-4 NA TGTGCCAGCAGCTTACCAGCGGGGGCGGGCACCGGGGAGCTGTTTTTT CASSLPAGAGTGELFF
TRBD1 TRBJ2-4 TRBV5-1 NA TGCGCCAGCAGCATACAGGGGGCGGGCAAAAACATTCAGTACTTC CASSIQGAGKNIQYF
TRBD2 TRBJ2-5 TRBV7-9 NA TGTGCCAGCAGCTCCCCACCGCTACTAGCGGGGATGGAGACCCAGTACTTC CASSSPPLLAGMETQYF
TRBD1 TRBJ2-7 TRBV18 NA TGTGCCAGCTCACCATTCCGGGACAGGATCTACTACGAGCAGTACTTC CASSPFRDRIYYEQYF
TRBD1 TRBJ2-3 TRBV6-1 few TGTGCCAGCAGTGAGGGACAGGGAACAGATACGCAGTATTTT CASSEGQGTDTQYF
TRBD2 TRBJ2-3 TRBV5-6 NA TGTGCCAGCAGCAGGGGACTAGCGGGGGGCACAGATACGCAGTATTTT CASSRGLAGGTDTQYF
NA TRBJ1-5 TRBV4-3 NA TGCGCCAGCAGCCAAGATCCCCCAGGGCTCAATCAGCCCCAGCATTTT CASSQDPPGLNQPQHF
TRBD2 TRBJ2-1 TRBV29-1 once TGCAGCGATTCGTTACCGGGGGGGCCTTACAATGAGCAGTTCTTC CSDSLPGGPYNEQFF
NA TRBJ2-2 TRBV5-1 NA TGCGCCAGCAGCTTGGGGGCTTTAATGGCCGGGGAGCTGTTTTTT CASSLGALMAGELFF
NA TRBJ1-1 TRBV30 NA TGTGCCTGGAGCGCGCGGCGAGGTTCTTTCTTT CAWSARRGSFF
TRBD1 TRBJ1-1 TRBV5-1 NA TGCGCCAGCAGCTTAACCGGGACAGGGGTATGGAGTGAAGCTTTCTTT CASSLTGTGVWSEAFF
NA TRBJ1-2 TRBV19 once TGTGCCAGTAGTAGCAACAGGGTAGGCGGCTACACCTTC CASSSNRVGGYTF
TRBD1 TRBJ2-5 TRBV9 NA TGTGCCAGCAGCCCCCCGGGACAGGGGGCGGTTGGAGAGACCCAGTACTTC CASSPPGQGAVGETQYF
NA TRBJ1-5 TRBV19 few TGTGCCAGCACTAGTATAGTAGGCAGCAATCAGCCCCAGCATTTT CASTSIVGSNQPQHF
TRBD1 TRBJ1-2 TRBV5-1 NA TGCGCCAGCAGCACCGACAGGGGTTGGGGCTACACCTTC CASSTDRGWGYTF
NA TRBJ1-5 TRBV7-2 NA TGTGCCAGCAGCTTAGAGCAACAGACCAATCAGCCCCAGCATTTT CASSLEQQTNQPQHF
NA TRBJ2-3 TRBV5-1 NA TGCGCCAGCAGCTTGGACAGGGAGGGAGATACGCAGTATTTT CASSLDREGDTQYF
NA TRBJ2-7 TRBV4-1 NA TGCGCCAGCAGCCAGCGGACAGGGAGGGCTTACGAGCAGTACTTC CASSQRTGRAYEQYF
TRBD1 TRBJ2-3 TRBV4-1 NA TGCGCCAGCAGCCAAGACCGGGACAGGGGAATTATGGATACGCAGTATTTT CASSQDRDRGIMDTQYF
NA TRBJ1-6 TRBV5-4 once TGTGCCAGCAGCTTTGGACTAGAAAGGAATTCACCCCTCCACTTT CASSFGLERNSPLHF
TRBD1 TRBJ2-7 TRBV5-1 NA TGCGCCAGCCAGGGACAGGGAATCTACGAGCAGTACTTC CASQGQGIYEQYF
TRBD1 TRBJ2-7 TRBV15 NA TGTGCCACCAGCAGCCCGGGGACAGGGGTTTCCTACGAGCAGTACTTC CATSSPGTGVSYEQYF